This T cell receptor (beta chain) comes out of a study of T and B cells in COVID-19 patients. Study-level information: Critical illness requiring mechanical ventilation or extracorporeal membrane oxygenation affected about 55% of the roughly 20 active-infection patients.

Each TRB amplification used roughly 230-550 ng of genomic DNA from blood. The CDR3 is 12 amino acids. V lost 7 bases, J lost 9 bases, and 13 bases lay in between. Germline V lookup: CDR1 LNHDA, CDR2 SQIVND (reference sequence). Study findings and constraints: At recovery TRB diversity and richness exceeded healthy donors, after highly clonal active COVID-19 repertoires. Exclusive to the recovered cohort were some 2,300 TCR clusters, a few dozen of them with low generation probability.

Multiplex PCR with BIOMED2 TRB-A/B primer pools amplified TRB rearrangements. TCRdb analysed the multiplex PCR reads with MiXCR anew, one entry per CDR3 protein. In the table there are 9,000 to 13,000 distinct CDR3 sequences, approximately 35% of which are singletons. This clonotype is medium-sized by share. What it binds is not known. The chain couples TRBV19 to TRBJ1-5, with D uncertain. Sequencing input: blood. This TCR came from a human donor with active COVID-19. The CDR3 reads CASTSVGGPQHF. The CDR3 DNA reads as TGTGCCAGTACCTCCGTGGGTGGGCCCCAGCATTTT. Full variable domain (rest looked up from reference TRBV19 and TRBJ1-5): DGGITQSPKYLFRKEGQNVTLSCEQNLNHDAMYWYRQDPGQGLRLIYYSQIVNDFQKGDIAEGYSVSREKKESFPLTVTSAQKNPTAFYLCASTSVGGPQHFGDGTRLSIL.